This TCR beta chain emerged from a study of T-cell memory formation after mild COVID-19. Study as a whole: Each donor largely had its own TCR clusters.

There are 17 residues in the CDR3. V lost 0 bases, J lost 0 bases, and 10 bases lay in between. CDR1 is SGHRS and CDR2 is YFSETQ in the germline V gene. Constant-segment primers served in 5'RACE that generated TCR alpha and TCR beta cDNA libraries bearing sample barcodes and UMIs. TCRdb reprocessed the 5' RACE reads with MiXCR, giving one entry per CDR3 protein. Of about 560,000 distinct CDR3 sequences listed, roughly 17% are singletons. Study results and limitations: Clones contracting day 15 to 85 were balanced CD4/CD8; later expanders leaned CD4+. Pre-infection memory carried some responding clones, suggesting that cross-reactive memory joined.

This clonotype has just a few counts. The antigen remains unidentified. The chain carries TRBV5-1 and TRBJ2-6; the D call may be TRBD1 or TRBD2 (5 bases each). The source is an adult woman who had mild COVID-19 (a few samples of this study predate the infection). Cell type and time point are not known. Sequenced input: PBMCs or a T cell subset sorted from them (not recorded which). The CDR3 DNA sequence: TGCGCCAGCAGCTTGGGGGACGGGTACTCTGGGGCCAACGTCCTGACTTTC. Protein sequence: CASSLGDGYSGANVLTF.